A selection of T cell receptor beta chains follows, all from one sample in a study of blood T cell repertoires in COVID-19. Profiled with immunoSEQ multiplex PCR; TCRdb holds only in-frame clones, not every one. The sample consists of more than 200,000 clones, more than 75% of them appearing once. Specimen: PBMCs or T cells enriched from blood (not recorded which). The receptors shown here come from a woman in her thirties or forties with acute COVID-19. Each CDR3 is given with its conserved first and last residue. The D gene is left open where the match is weak. For some rows the clone size is stated as once, few or many, or as a class when expanded; others skip it.

D: .
J: TRBJ1-1
V: TRBV30
size: once
DNA: TGTGCCTGGATGTCTCTATCGGACACTGAAGCTTTCTTT
CDR3: CAWMSLSDTEAFF

D: .
J: TRBJ2-1
V: TRBV7-9
size: .
DNA: TGTGCCAGCAGCTTAGCGGAGGTAGCGGACTACAATGAGCAGTTCTTC
CDR3: CASSLAEVADYNEQFF

D: .
J: TRBJ2-1
V: TRBV30
size: .
DNA: TGTGCCTGGAGTGTACTTAATGAGCAGTTCTTC
CDR3: CAWSVLNEQFF

D: .
J: TRBJ2-5
V: TRBV4-2
size: .
DNA: TGTGCCAGCAGCCAAGATCGGAGGCCAGAGACCCAGTACTTC
CDR3: CASSQDRRPETQYF

D: .
J: TRBJ1-1
V: TRBV29-1
size: .
DNA: TGCAGCGTTGAGTCGGGGACTGAAGCTTTCTTT
CDR3: CSVESGTEAFF

D: .
J: TRBJ2-7
V: TRBV30
size: .
DNA: TGTGCCTGGAGCGCGGGTAACTCCTACGAGCAGTACTTC
CDR3: CAWSAGNSYEQYF

D: .
J: TRBJ2-1
V: TRBV7-2
size: .
DNA: TGTGCCAGCAGCTTAGGGGTCCCGCGGAATGAGCAGTTCTTC
CDR3: CASSLGVPRNEQFF

D: TRBD1
J: TRBJ1-4
V: TRBV9
size: .
DNA: TGTGCCAGCAGCGTCAACCCAGGGGGCGCGGATGAAAAACTGTTTTTT
CDR3: CASSVNPGGADEKLFF

D: TRBD2
J: TRBJ2-2
V: TRBV9
size: .
DNA: TGTGCCAGCAGCCAAGATGGGGGGAGGGCCGGGGAGCTGTTTTTT
CDR3: CASSQDGGRAGELFF

D: TRBD1
J: TRBJ1-2
V: TRBV27
size: few
DNA: TGTGCCAGCAGAAGGGGGCAAGGCTATGGCTACACCTTC
CDR3: CASRRGQGYGYTF

D: .
J: TRBJ2-2
V: TRBV5-3
size: .
DNA: TGTGCCAGAAGCGGAGCGGAGGATTCGAACACCGGGGAGCTGTTTTTT
CDR3: CARSGAEDSNTGELFF

D: TRBD1
J: TRBJ1-4
V: TRBV28
size: few
DNA: TGTGCCAGCAGTTTAATAGGACAGGGGGTTGGCGCAACTAATGAAAAACTGTTTTTT
CDR3: CASSLIGQGVGATNEKLFF

D: TRBD1
J: TRBJ1-1
V: TRBV7-3
size: .
DNA: TGTGCCAGCAGCTCCAGGGGGCCGGGCACTGAAGCTTTCTTT
CDR3: CASSSRGPGTEAFF

D: TRBD1
J: TRBJ1-4
V: TRBV25-1
size: .
DNA: TGTGCCAGCAGTGAACGCGACAGGGGGTTAGGCGAAAAACTGTTTTTT
CDR3: CASSERDRGLGEKLFF

D: TRBD2
J: TRBJ2-2
V: TRBV19
size: once
DNA: TGTGCCAGTAGTCTTCGGGGAGGGAGCACCGGGGAGCTGTTTTTT
CDR3: CASSLRGGSTGELFF

D: .
J: TRBJ2-1
V: TRBV11-2
size: once
DNA: TGTGCCAGCAGCTCTGATAGAAATGAGCAGTTCTTC
CDR3: CASSSDRNEQFF

D: TRBD1
J: TRBJ2-7
V: TRBV28
size: .
DNA: TGTGCCAGCAGTTTAGACAGGGTCGCCTACGAGCAGTACTTC
CDR3: CASSLDRVAYEQYF

D: TRBD2
J: TRBJ2-5
V: TRBV28
size: .
DNA: TGTGCCAGCACAGATACCCCGGGTATACTAGCGGGAGGGGAACAAGAGACCCAGTACTTC
CDR3: CASTDTPGILAGGEQETQYF

D: TRBD1
J: TRBJ2-3
V: TRBV24-1
size: .
DNA: TGTGCCACCAGTGATACCGGGACAGGCACAGATACGCAGTATTTT
CDR3: CATSDTGTGTDTQYF

D: .
J: TRBJ1-1
V: TRBV2
size: .
DNA: TGTGCCAGCAGATCCCGGCAGGGTCTATTTATGAACACTGAAGCTTTCTTT
CDR3: CASRSRQGLFMNTEAFF

D: .
J: TRBJ1-1
V: TRBV5-4
size: .
DNA: TGTGCCAGCAGGGCTACAGGGATGAACACTGAAGCTTTCTTT
CDR3: CASRATGMNTEAFF

D: TRBD2
J: TRBJ2-1
V: TRBV10-3
size: .
DNA: TGTGCCATCACCACCGGGACTAGCGGCTACAATGAGCAGTTCTTC
CDR3: CAITTGTSGYNEQFF

D: .
J: TRBJ2-5
V: TRBV6-2/TRBV6-3
size: .
DNA: TGTGCCAGCAGTTACATACGAGGGCGGCAAGAGACCCAGTACTTC
CDR3: CASSYIRGRQETQYF

D: .
J: TRBJ1-1
V: TRBV7-8
size: .
DNA: TGTGCCAGCAGCTTCACGGGGATGAACACTGAAGCTTTCTTT
CDR3: CASSFTGMNTEAFF

D: TRBD1
J: TRBJ1-1
V: TRBV27
size: .
DNA: TGTGCCAGCACATCGCACCAGGGGGTCGGTGAAGCTTTCTTT
CDR3: CASTSHQGVGEAFF

D: .
J: TRBJ2-5
V: TRBV6-5
size: .
DNA: TGTGCCAGCAGTCGAATGACACGCGTTCAAGAGACCCAGTACTTC
CDR3: CASSRMTRVQETQYF

D: TRBD2
J: TRBJ2-7
V: TRBV2
size: .
DNA: TGTGCCAGCGTGCTATCTAGCGGGGGTTACGAGCAGTACTTC
CDR3: CASVLSSGGYEQYF

D: .
J: TRBJ2-3
V: TRBV7-6
size: once
DNA: TGTGCCAGCAGCCCCCAGGCTAGCACAGATACGCAGTATTTT
CDR3: CASSPQASTDTQYF

D: .
J: TRBJ2-1
V: TRBV27
size: .
DNA: TGTGCCAGCAGTTTAGTCGGCTCCTACAATGAGCAGTTCTTC
CDR3: CASSLVGSYNEQFF

D: TRBD2
J: TRBJ2-5
V: TRBV28
size: .
DNA: TGTGCCAGCCTCGGACCGGGACTAGCGCACAAAGAGACCCAGTACTTC
CDR3: CASLGPGLAHKETQYF

D: TRBD2
J: TRBJ2-1
V: TRBV15
size: .
DNA: TGTGCCACCAGCAGAGATTATGGGCGGGGGGGGTACAATGAGCAGTTCTTC
CDR3: CATSRDYGRGGYNEQFF

D: TRBD2
J: TRBJ2-1
V: TRBV19
size: .
DNA: TGTGCCAGTAGTTCCCAGACTAGCGGGTTTACCAATGAGCAGTTCTTC
CDR3: CASSSQTSGFTNEQFF

D: TRBD1
J: TRBJ2-1
V: TRBV14
size: once
DNA: TGTGCCAGCAGCCAAGCCATGGGACAGGGGTTGGATGAGCAGTTCTTC
CDR3: CASSQAMGQGLDEQFF

D: TRBD2
J: TRBJ2-1
V: TRBV19
size: .
DNA: TGTGCCAGTCGTAGCGGGAGAGGATGGGGTGAGCAGTTCTTC
CDR3: CASRSGRGWGEQFF

D: .
J: TRBJ2-7
V: TRBV6-5
size: .
DNA: TGTGCCAGCAGCCCAAATGGACAGATGGAATACGAGCAGTACTTC
CDR3: CASSPNGQMEYEQYF

D: TRBD1
J: TRBJ2-7
V: TRBV27
size: few
DNA: TGTGCCAGCAGTCCGCCGACAGGGACCTACGAGCAGTACTTC
CDR3: CASSPPTGTYEQYF

D: TRBD1
J: TRBJ1-4
V: TRBV7-9
size: .
DNA: TGTGCCAGCAGCTTGGCAGGGGGAGAAAAACTGTTTTTT
CDR3: CASSLAGGEKLFF

D: .
J: TRBJ1-1
V: TRBV19
size: .
DNA: TGTGCCAGTAGTATAGTAACGGGTACTGAAGCTTTCTTT
CDR3: CASSIVTGTEAFF

D: .
J: TRBJ1-2
V: TRBV5-4
size: .
DNA: TGTGCCAGCAGCCAGGGGAGTGGGGGCTACACCTTC
CDR3: CASSQGSGGYTF

D: TRBD1
J: TRBJ1-2
V: TRBV11-2
size: once
DNA: TGTGCCAGCAGCTTGGCAGGGGGCTGGGATGGCTACACCTTC
CDR3: CASSLAGGWDGYTF

D: TRBD2
J: TRBJ2-1
V: TRBV5-8
size: .
DNA: TGTGCCAGCCGGACTAGCGGGACCGATGAGCAGTTCTTC
CDR3: CASRTSGTDEQFF

D: TRBD1
J: TRBJ2-5
V: TRBV28
size: .
DNA: TGTGCCAGCAGTTTTAGACAGGGGGCCCGCGAGACCCAGTACTTC
CDR3: CASSFRQGARETQYF